This T cell receptor (beta chain) was captured by sequencing in a study of CD8 T cells in Susac syndrome. Study results and limitations: The authors acknowledged that the study's TCR sequencing and HLA analysis involved relatively few individuals.

A quantity of roughly 0.5 to 1 ug RNA underwent reverse transcription using random hexamers. The authors amplified TCR beta CDR3 across 54 Vbeta and 13 Jbeta using immunoSEQ multiplex PCR. TCRdb fed the immunoSEQ multiplex PCR reads into MiXCR, producing one record per CDR3 protein. This table has about 400,000 distinct CDR3 sequences, approximately 85% appearing once. Notes on this clonotype: The antigen remains undetermined.

V was clipped by 0 bases and J by 7 bases, with 14 bases between them. The CDR3 covers 15 residues. Germline assignment: CDR1 SGHNT and CDR2 YYREEE (reference sequence). The multiple sclerosis control group was made up of treatment-naive patients with stable or active relapsing-remitting disease. The CD8+ and CD4+ T cells were isolated magnetically using a negative isolation approach, whereas the TEMRA cells were enriched by FACS. This sequence joins TRBV5-4 and TRBJ2-1, with a weak D call TRBD2 (6 bases). The sequencing input was CD8+ T cells from PBMCs. The sequence was obtained from a human donor with multiple sclerosis. The CDR3 sequence is CASSLDIAEMNEQFF. For the CDR3, the DNA is TGTGCCAGCAGCTTGGATATAGCGGAAATGAATGAGCAGTTCTTC.